What follows are 27 T cell receptor beta chains derived from one specimen sequenced in a study of T cell changes during pregnancy in multiple sclerosis. Produced via immunoSEQ multiplex PCR; TCRdb's table is partial and in-frame only. The repertoire consists of 60,000 to 70,000 clones, with 90% to 95% occurring once and the leading ten covering about 2.2%. Source: peripheral blood, taken in the third trimester of pregnancy. The receptors shown here come from a female donor in good health, enrolled as a control in a pregnancy study.

The chain is built from TRBV2 and TRBJ1-1; TRBD1 agrees at 7 bases. J was trimmed by 6 bases and V by 2 bases; bases with no gene match: 9. Germline values: CDR1 SNHLY, CDR2 FYNNEI. The CDR3 is made up of 15 amino acids. The DNA of the CDR3 is TGTGCCAGCAGTGAAAAGACAGGGTTGAGGGCTGAAGCTTTCTTT. Translating it yields CASSEKTGLRAEAFF.

The CDR3 loop reads CASSPYAESNYGYTF. The CDR3 nucleotides are TGTGCCAGCAGCCCATACGCGGAATCTAACTATGGCTACACCTTC. This chain links TRBV7-3 with TRBJ1-2, with D unresolved. Per germline, CDR1 SGHTA and CDR2 FQGTGA. The germline V and J ends were trimmed by 5 bases and 0 bases, with 13 bases remaining between them. The CDR3 consists of 15 residues.

This clone has a handful of counts. The chain links TRBV9 to TRBJ1-4; 8 bases are a match to TRBD1. The CDR3 extends over 15 amino acids. V gave up 0 bases and J gave up 6 bases; unmatched junction bases: 4. CDR1 SGDLS and CDR2 YYNGEE come from the germline V gene. CDR3 in DNA: TGTGCCAGCAGCGTAGACGAACAGGGGGATGAAAAACTGTTTTTT. Translation gives CASSVDEQGDEKLFF.

This clone has just one count. The rearrangement links TRBV7-6 to TRBJ2-5; 9 nucleotides line up with TRBD2. The CDR3 contains 16 residues. Germline trimming cut 1 base from V and 3 bases from J; bases unmatched to any gene: 6. Germline CDR1 is SGHVS and CDR2 is FNYEAQ. CDR3 in amino acids: CASSLGAGGPKETQYF. CDR3 coding DNA: TGTGCCAGCAGCTTAGGCGCGGGAGGGCCGAAAGAGACCCAGTACTTC.

This chain connects TRBV12-1 to TRBJ2-5; the table names TRBD2, a call not compared with the DNA. TRBV12-1 is described as a pseudogene. The length of the CDR3 is 16 residues. For the CDR3, the DNA is TGTGCCAGCAGTTTTACTAGCGGGGGCCGGTGGGAGACCCAGTACTTC. Translated: CASSFTSGGRWETQYF.

This clone was found once. The V call is TRBV30, the J call TRBJ1-1; TRBD1 agrees at 7 bases. Per germline, CDR1 GTSNPN and CDR2 SVGIG (reference sequence). CDR3 length equals 19 residues. V was pared by 3 bases and J by 6 bases, with 25 bases of the junction left unmatched. CDR3 DNA sequence: TGTGCCTGGAGGAGAGGGAGTGACAGGGCGATCTTTAGAGAGGCTGAAGCTTTCTTT. Its protein product is CAWRRGSDRAIFREAEAFF.

The gene calls are TRBV13 and TRBJ1-4; TRBD1 is a possible D gene (6 bases). V was pared by 4 bases and J by 8 bases, with 14 bases between. Germline assignment: CDR1 PRHDT and CDR2 FYEKMQ (reference sequence). The CDR3 has 14 amino acids. CDR3 residues: CASSSRGAEEKLFF. CDR3 in DNA: TGTGCCAGCAGCTCCAGGGGAGCTGAGGAAAAACTGTTTTTT.

This clone was picked up a small number of times. The rearrangement uses TRBV19 and TRBJ1-5; tentatively, D is TRBD1 (5 bases). The CDR3 consists of 15 residues. In germline, CDR1 is LNHDA, CDR2 SQIVND (reference sequence). Trimming left V 6 bases short and J 0 bases short, with 12 bases between. The CDR3 sequence is CASRYGHHSNQPQHF. The CDR3 DNA sequence: TGTGCCAGTAGGTACGGACACCATAGCAATCAGCCCCAGCATTTT. The variable domain in full, with the rest retrieved from reference TRBV19 and TRBJ1-5, is DGGITQSPKYLFRKEGQNVTLSCEQNLNHDAMYWYRQDPGQGLRLIYYSQIVNDFQKGDIAEGYSVSREKKESFPLTVTSAQKNPTAFYLCASRYGHHSNQPQHFGDGTRLSIL.

This clone was found a few times. The chain couples TRBV20-1 to TRBJ1-1, with D hard to call. V was cut by 7 bases and J by 1 base, with 7 bases left in between. This CDR3 spans 11 amino acids. The germline V gene encodes CDR1 DFQATT and CDR2 SNEGSKA (reference sequence). CDR3 nucleotides: TGCAGTGGCCGGGAGAACACTGAAGCTTTCTTT. The encoded protein is CSGRENTEAFF.

The chain recombines TRBV28 with TRBJ2-1; the match to TRBD2 covers 11 bases. This CDR3 region has 15 residues. V lost 4 bases and J lost 9; bases outside the gene matches: 8. CDR1 is MDHEN, CDR2 SYDVKM, per germline. This CDR3 reads CASSSSSGRLSEQFF. The CDR3 DNA sequence: TGTGCCAGCAGTTCTTCTAGCGGGAGGTTATCTGAGCAGTTCTTC.

The rearrangement joins TRBV7-2 to TRBJ2-3; 9 bases match TRBD2. The CDR3 has 14 residues. The V gene end was trimmed by 3 bases and the J gene end by 10 bases; junction bases not matched to a gene: 8. CDR1 is SGHTA and CDR2 is FQGNSA in the germline V gene. The DNA for the CDR3 is TGTGCCAGCAGCTTCGGACTAGCGAGGGATGCGCAGTATTTT. Its translation is CASSFGLARDAQYF.

The V and J genes are TRBV4-1 and TRBJ1-4, with D unclear. The ends were cut back, 1 base at V and 8 bases at J, with 11 bases in the middle. Germline values: CDR1 MGHRA, CDR2 YSYEKL. The CDR3 contains 14 residues. Here the CDR3 reads CASSQGPLSEKLFF. Written as DNA, the CDR3 is TGCGCCAGCAGCCAAGGTCCTCTATCCGAAAAACTGTTTTTT.

V gene TRBV19 combines with J gene TRBJ2-3; TRBD2 agrees at 7 bases. The CDR3 covers 14 residues. Trimming removed 10 bases from V and 6 bases from J; junction bases left unmatched: 13. The germline gives CDR1 LNHDA, CDR2 SQIVND (reference sequence). This CDR3 reads CATQTSRADDTQYF. The CDR3 DNA reads TGTGCCACTCAGACTAGCCGGGCAGATGATACGCAGTATTTT. Full variable domain (outside the CDR3, taken from reference TRBV19 and TRBJ2-3): DGGITQSPKYLFRKEGQNVTLSCEQNLNHDAMYWYRQDPGQGLRLIYYSQIVNDFQKGDIAEGYSVSREKKESFPLTVTSAQKNPTAFYLCATQTSRADDTQYFGPGTRLTVL.

This rearrangement joins TRBV27 to TRBJ1-2; D ambiguous. This CDR3 contains 12 residues. V lost 3 bases, J lost 0 bases, and 2 bases lay in between. Germline V gives CDR1 MNHEY, CDR2 SMNVEV (reference sequence). The CDR3 is CASSFTNYGYTF. As DNA, the CDR3 is TGTGCCAGCAGTTTTACTAACTATGGCTACACCTTC.

V and J are TRBV27 and TRBJ2-7; 8 bases agree with TRBD2. The CDR3 is made up of 15 amino acids. Losses at the gene ends were 3 bases for V and 2 bases for J; bases not matched to a gene: 6. Germline V gives CDR1 MNHEY, CDR2 SMNVEV (reference sequence). In DNA form, the CDR3 reads TGTGCCAGCAGTTTGGGAACTAGCGGAACCTACGAGCAGTACTTC. Amino acids: CASSLGTSGTYEQYF.

The chain is built from TRBV7-6 and TRBJ1-5; D is unresolved. V was cut by 1 base and J by 4 bases, with 5 bases left in between. Germline loops: CDR1 SGHVS, CDR2 FNYEAQ. The CDR3 loop spans 13 amino acids. This CDR3 reads CASSLGENQPQHF. DNA of the CDR3: TGTGCCAGCAGCTTAGGGGAGAATCAGCCCCAGCATTTT.

The sample holds a few counts of this clone. This chain joins TRBV10-3 and TRBJ2-1, with D possibly TRBD2 on 5 matching bases. Trimming took 7 bases from V and 5 from J, leaving 15 bases between them. CDR3 length: 14 amino acids. Germline values: CDR1 ENHRY, CDR2 SYGVKD. The CDR3 is CAINGAGADNEQFF. In nucleotides, the CDR3 is TGTGCCATCAACGGTGCGGGCGCCGACAATGAGCAGTTCTTC.

This chain connects TRBV7-9 to TRBJ2-3; TRBD1 agrees at 10 bases. This CDR3 contains 18 residues. Germline V gives CDR1 SEHNR, CDR2 FQNEAQ (reference sequence). J gave up 3 bases and V 0 bases, and 9 bases lay outside the gene matches. CDR3 sequence (DNA): TGTGCCAGCAGCTTAGCCAAGCCCCGGGACAGGGGTACAGATACGCAGTATTTT. Translation: CASSLAKPRDRGTDTQYF.

The V and J genes are TRBV19 and TRBJ2-3; 10 bases agree with TRBD2. The CDR3 extends over 14 amino acids. J lost 2 bases, V lost 9 bases, and 5 bases had no gene match. CDR1 is LNHDA and CDR2 is SQIVND in the germline V gene (reference sequence). The CDR3 region is CASGLAAYTDTQYF. The CDR3, as DNA: TGTGCCAGCGGACTAGCGGCCTACACAGATACGCAGTATTTT.

The genes are TRBV7-9 and TRBJ2-7; the match to TRBD2 covers 7 bases. Germline CDR1 and CDR2: SEHNR and FQNEAQ (reference sequence). J gave up 6 bases and V 2 bases, and 4 bases lay outside the gene matches. The CDR3 has 13 residues. CDR3 bases: TGTGCCAGCAGCTTAAACGGGGGGACCGAGCAGTACTTC. Translating it yields CASSLNGGTEQYF.

V is TRBV2 and J is TRBJ2-5; the match to TRBD1 covers 7 bases. The trim removed 5 bases at V and 3 bases at J, leaving 9 bases unmatched. The CDR3 has 15 residues. Germline CDR1 SNHLY, CDR2 FYNNEI. CDR3 residues: CASSRIGTDKETQYF. DNA for the CDR3: TGTGCCAGCAGTCGAATAGGGACAGATAAAGAGACCCAGTACTTC.

The chain links TRBV5-1 to TRBJ2-2; a weak D match, TRBD2 (5 bases). Deletions cut 4 bases from V and 6 bases from J, with 16 bases between. Germline V gene data show CDR1 as SGHRS and CDR2 as YFSETQ. This CDR3 is 15 amino acids long. CDR3 nucleotide sequence: TGCGCCAGCAGCCCTACGCTAGCTGGGGCCGGGGAGCTGTTTTTT. Translated, it gives CASSPTLAGAGELFF.

The chain is built from TRBV28 and TRBJ2-5; TRBD1 might be the D (6 bases). This CDR3 spans 15 amino acids. V lost 5 bases and J lost 5, with 18 bases in between. Germline CDR1 and CDR2: MDHEN and SYDVKM. CDR3 nucleotides: TGTGCCAGCAGTCCAGGGGTGAGGGGGTCGGAGACCCAGTACTTC. It translates to CASSPGVRGSETQYF.

V and J are TRBV10-3 and TRBJ2-2; D may be TRBD1 (7 bases). Trimming removed 6 bases at V and 1 base at J, with 12 bases between. The CDR3 is made up of 15 amino acids. Germline V gene lookup returns CDR1 ENHRY and CDR2 SYGVKD. The CDR3 here is CAIREGQMNTGELFF. In DNA form, the CDR3 reads TGTGCCATCAGGGAGGGACAGATGAACACCGGGGAGCTGTTTTTT.

With respect to this clone: The junction differs from germline at one of its ends, possibly a read error. The CDR3 here is CASSLEVGAGSYEQYF. DNA of the CDR3: TGTGCTAGCAGCTTAGAAGTTGGGGCTGGATCCTACGAGCAGTACTTC. V is TRBV7-7 and J is TRBJ2-7; possibly TRBD1 for D (5 bases). The CDR3 has 16 amino acids. Germline loops: CDR1 SSHAT, CDR2 FNYEAQ (reference sequence).

The chain joins TRBV6-6 to TRBJ2-7; D might be TRBD1 (5 bases). Between the trimmed V and J ends, which lost 4 bases and 0 bases, there was a span of 16 bases. Germline CDR1 reads MNHNY; CDR2 reads SVGAGI (reference sequence). The CDR3 is 16 residues long. CDR3 loop: CASSSSDSYSSYEQYF. CDR3 DNA: TGTGCCAGCAGTTCCTCCGACAGCTATAGCTCCTACGAGCAGTACTTC.

The V and J genes are TRBV30 and TRBJ1-2; D perhaps matches TRBD1 (5 bases). The CDR3 loop spans 11 amino acids. Germline lookup yields CDR1 GTSNPN and CDR2 SVGIG (reference sequence). Trimming took 8 bases from V and 8 from J, leaving 15 bases between them. The CDR3 bases are TGTGCCAGCGACGGGGGTGAGGGCTACACCTTC. Translating gives CASDGGEGYTF.